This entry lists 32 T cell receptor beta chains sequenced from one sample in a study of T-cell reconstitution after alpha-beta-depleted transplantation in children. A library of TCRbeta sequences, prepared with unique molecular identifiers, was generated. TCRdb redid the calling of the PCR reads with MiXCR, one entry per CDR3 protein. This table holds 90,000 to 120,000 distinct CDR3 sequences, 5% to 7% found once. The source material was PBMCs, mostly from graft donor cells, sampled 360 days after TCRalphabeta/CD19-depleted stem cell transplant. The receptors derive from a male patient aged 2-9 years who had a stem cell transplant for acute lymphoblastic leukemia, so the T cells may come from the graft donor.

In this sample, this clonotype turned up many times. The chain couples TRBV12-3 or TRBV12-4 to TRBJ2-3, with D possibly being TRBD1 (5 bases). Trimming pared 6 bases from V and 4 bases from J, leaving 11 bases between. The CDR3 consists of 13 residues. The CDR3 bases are TGTGCCAGCAGCTCCGTGGGGCCAGATACGCAGTATTTT. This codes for CASSSVGPDTQYF.

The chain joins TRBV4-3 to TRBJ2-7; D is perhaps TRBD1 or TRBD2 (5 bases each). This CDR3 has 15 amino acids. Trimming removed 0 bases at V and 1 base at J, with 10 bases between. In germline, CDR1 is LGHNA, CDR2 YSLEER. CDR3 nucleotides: TGCGCCAGCAGCCAAGATCCCTGGGGGTCCTACGAGCAGTACTTC. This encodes CASSQDPWGSYEQYF.

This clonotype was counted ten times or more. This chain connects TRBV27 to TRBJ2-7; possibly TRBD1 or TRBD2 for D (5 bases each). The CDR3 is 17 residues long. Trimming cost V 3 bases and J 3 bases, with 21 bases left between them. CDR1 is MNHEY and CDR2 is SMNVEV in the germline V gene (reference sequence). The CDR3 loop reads CASSLLPGTQRNYEQYF. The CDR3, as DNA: TGTGCCAGCAGTTTGCTTCCCGGGACCCAGAGGAACTACGAGCAGTACTTC.

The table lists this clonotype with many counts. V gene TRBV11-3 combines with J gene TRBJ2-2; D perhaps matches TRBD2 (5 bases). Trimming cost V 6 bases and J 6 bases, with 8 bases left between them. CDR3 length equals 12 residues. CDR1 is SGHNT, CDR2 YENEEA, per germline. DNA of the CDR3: TGTGCCAGCAGGTTCGGGGCCGGGGAGCTGTTTTTT. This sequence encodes CASRFGAGELFF.

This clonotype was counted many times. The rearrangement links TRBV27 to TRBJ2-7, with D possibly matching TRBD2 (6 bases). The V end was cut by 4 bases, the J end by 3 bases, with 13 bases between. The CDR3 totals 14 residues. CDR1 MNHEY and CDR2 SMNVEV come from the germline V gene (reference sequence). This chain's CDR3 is CASSSGLSSYEQYF. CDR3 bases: TGTGCCAGCAGTTCGGGACTTTCCAGCTACGAGCAGTACTTC.

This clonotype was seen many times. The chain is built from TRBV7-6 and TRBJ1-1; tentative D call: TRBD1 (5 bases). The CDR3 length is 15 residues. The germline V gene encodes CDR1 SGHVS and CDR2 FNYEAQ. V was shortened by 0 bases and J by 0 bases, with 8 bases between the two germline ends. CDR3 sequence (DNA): TGTGCCAGCAGCTTAGCCCAGGGCCTGAACACTGAAGCTTTCTTT. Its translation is CASSLAQGLNTEAFF.

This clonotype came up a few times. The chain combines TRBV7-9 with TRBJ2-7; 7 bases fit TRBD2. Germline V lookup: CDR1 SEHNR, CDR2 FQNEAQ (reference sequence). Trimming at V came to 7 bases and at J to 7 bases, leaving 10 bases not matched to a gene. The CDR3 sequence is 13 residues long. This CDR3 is CASTPPGGGEQYF. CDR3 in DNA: TGTGCCAGCACCCCCCCGGGGGGTGGGGAGCAGTACTTC.

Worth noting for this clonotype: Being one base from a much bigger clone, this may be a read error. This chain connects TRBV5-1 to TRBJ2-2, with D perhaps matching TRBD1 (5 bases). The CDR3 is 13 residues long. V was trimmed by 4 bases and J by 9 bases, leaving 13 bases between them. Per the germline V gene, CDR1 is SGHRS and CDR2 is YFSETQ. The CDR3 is CASSPLWGWELFF. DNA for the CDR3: TGCGCCAGCAGCCCCCTGTGGGGCTGGGAGCTGTTTTTT. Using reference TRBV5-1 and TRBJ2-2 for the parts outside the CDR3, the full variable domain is KAGVTQTPRYLIKTRGQQVTLSCSPISGHRSVSWYQQTPGQGLQFLFEYFSETQRNKGNFPGRFSGRQFSNSRSEMNVSTLELGDSALYLCASSPLWGWELFFGEGSRLTVL.

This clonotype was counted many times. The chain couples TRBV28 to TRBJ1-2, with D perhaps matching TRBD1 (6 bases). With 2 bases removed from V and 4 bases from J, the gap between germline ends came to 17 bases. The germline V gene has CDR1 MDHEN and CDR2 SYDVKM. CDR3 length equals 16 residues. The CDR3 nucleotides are TGTGCCAGCAGTTTAACGTCCACAGGGCCTCTCTATGGCTACACCTTC. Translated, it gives CASSLTSTGPLYGYTF.

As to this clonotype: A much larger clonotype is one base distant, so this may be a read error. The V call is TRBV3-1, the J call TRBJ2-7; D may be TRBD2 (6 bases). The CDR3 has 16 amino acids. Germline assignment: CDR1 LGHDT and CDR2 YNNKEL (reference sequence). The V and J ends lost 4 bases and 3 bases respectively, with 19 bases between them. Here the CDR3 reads CASSPGTGGVFYEQYF. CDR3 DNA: TGTGCCAGCAGCCCCGGGACTGGCGGGGTTTTCTACGAGCAGTACTTC.

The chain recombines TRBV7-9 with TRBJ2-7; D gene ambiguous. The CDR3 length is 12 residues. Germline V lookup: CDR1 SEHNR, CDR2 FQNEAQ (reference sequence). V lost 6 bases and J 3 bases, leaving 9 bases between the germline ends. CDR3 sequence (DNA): TGTGCCAGCAGGTTGGGGAACTACGAGCAGTACTTC. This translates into CASRLGNYEQYF.

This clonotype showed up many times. CDR3 sequence: CASSLWTGGNEQFF. In DNA form, the CDR3 reads TGCGCCAGCAGCCTATGGACAGGGGGCAATGAGCAGTTCTTC. V gene TRBV5-1 combines with J gene TRBJ2-1; 10 positions agree with TRBD1. The length of the CDR3 is 14 residues. The V and J ends lost 4 bases and 6 bases, in that order; junction bases with no gene match: 4. The germline V gene has CDR1 SGHRS and CDR2 YFSETQ.

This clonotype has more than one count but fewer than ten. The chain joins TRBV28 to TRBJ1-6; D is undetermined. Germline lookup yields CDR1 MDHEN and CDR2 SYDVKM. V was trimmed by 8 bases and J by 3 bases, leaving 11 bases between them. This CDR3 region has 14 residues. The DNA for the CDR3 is TGTGCCAGCTCAACGAACGACTATAATTCACCCCTCCACTTT. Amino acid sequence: CASSTNDYNSPLHF.

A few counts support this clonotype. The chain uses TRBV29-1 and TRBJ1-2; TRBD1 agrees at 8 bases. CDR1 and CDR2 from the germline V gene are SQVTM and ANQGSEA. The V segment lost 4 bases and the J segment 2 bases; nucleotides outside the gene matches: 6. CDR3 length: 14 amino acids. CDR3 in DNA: TGCAGCGTTGCCCGGACAGGGAGGAACTATGGCTACACCTTC. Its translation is CSVARTGRNYGYTF.

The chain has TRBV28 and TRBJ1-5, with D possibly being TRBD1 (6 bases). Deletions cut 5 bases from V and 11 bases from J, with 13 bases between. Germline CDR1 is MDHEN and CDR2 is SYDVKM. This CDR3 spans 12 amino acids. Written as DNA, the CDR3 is TGTGCCAGCAGTACCCCCGAGGGGGCCCAGCATTTT. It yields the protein CASSTPEGAQHF.

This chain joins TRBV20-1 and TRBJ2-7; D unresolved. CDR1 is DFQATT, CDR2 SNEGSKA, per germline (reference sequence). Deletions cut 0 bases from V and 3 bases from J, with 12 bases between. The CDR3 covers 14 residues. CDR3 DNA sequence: TGCAGTGCTAGAGATCAGAGTCAGCACTACGAGCAGTACTTC. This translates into CSARDQSQHYEQYF.

The CDR3 nucleotides read TGTGCCAGCAATCTGGGAGGAAACATTCAGTACTTC. This translates into CASNLGGNIQYF. The chain carries TRBV11-2 and TRBJ2-4; D is perhaps TRBD2 (6 bases). The CDR3 is 12 amino acids. The germline gives CDR1 SGHAT, CDR2 FQNNGV. With 7 bases removed from V and 6 bases from J, the gap between germline ends came to 10 bases.

This chain's CDR3 is CASSPDRGLHGYTF. CDR3 nucleotide sequence: TGTGCCAGCAGCCCAGACAGGGGGCTCCACGGCTACACCTTC. This sequence joins TRBV5-4 and TRBJ1-2, with 10 nucleotides matching TRBD1. This CDR3 is built from 14 residues. The V and J ends lost 4 bases and 8 bases, in that order; junction bases with no gene match: 8. The germline gives CDR1 SGHNT, CDR2 YYREEE (reference sequence). Variable domain in full (rest from reference TRBV5-4 and TRBJ1-2): ETGVTQSPTHLIKTRGQQVTLRCSSQSGHNTVSWYQQALGQGPQFIFQYYREEENGRGNFPPRFSGLQFPNYSSELNVNALELDDSALYLCASSPDRGLHGYTFGSGTRLTVV.

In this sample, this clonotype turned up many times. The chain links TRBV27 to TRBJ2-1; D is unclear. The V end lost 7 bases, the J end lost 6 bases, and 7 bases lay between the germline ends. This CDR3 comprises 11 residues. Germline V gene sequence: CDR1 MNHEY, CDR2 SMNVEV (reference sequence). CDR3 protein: CASTGFNEQFF. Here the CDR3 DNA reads TGTGCCAGCACAGGTTTCAATGAGCAGTTCTTC.

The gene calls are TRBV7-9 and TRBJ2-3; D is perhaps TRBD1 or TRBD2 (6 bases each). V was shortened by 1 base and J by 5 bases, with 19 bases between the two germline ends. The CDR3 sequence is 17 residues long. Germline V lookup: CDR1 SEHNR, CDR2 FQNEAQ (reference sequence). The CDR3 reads CASSLEEGEANLDTQYF. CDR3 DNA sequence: TGTGCCAGCAGCTTAGAGGAGGGGGAGGCGAACTTAGATACGCAGTATTTT.

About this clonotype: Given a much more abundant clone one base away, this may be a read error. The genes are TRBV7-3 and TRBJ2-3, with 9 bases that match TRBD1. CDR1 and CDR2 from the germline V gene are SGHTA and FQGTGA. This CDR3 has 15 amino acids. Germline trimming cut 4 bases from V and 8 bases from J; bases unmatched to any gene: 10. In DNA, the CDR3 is TGTGCCAGCAGCTCCGGGACAGGGTCGCGAGTTACGCAGTATTTT. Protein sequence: CASSSGTGSRVTQYF.

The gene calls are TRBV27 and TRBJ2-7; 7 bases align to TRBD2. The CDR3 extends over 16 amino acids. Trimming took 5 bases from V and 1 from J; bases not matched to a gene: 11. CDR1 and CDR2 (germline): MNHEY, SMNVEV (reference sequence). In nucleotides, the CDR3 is TGTGCCAGCAGTGTTCCCGGGAGGCTAGGTTCCTACGAGCAGTACTTC. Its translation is CASSVPGRLGSYEQYF.

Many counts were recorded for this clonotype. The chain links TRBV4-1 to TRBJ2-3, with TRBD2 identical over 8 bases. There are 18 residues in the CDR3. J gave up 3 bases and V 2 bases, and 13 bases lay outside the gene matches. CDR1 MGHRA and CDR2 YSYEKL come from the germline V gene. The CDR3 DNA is TGCGCCAGCAGCCAATTCTTAGCGGGACCCGGGGGTACAGATACGCAGTATTTT. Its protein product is CASSQFLAGPGGTDTQYF.

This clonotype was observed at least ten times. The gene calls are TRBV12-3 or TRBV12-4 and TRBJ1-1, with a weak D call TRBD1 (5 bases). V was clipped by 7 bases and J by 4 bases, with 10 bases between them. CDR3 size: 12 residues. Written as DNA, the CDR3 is TGTGCCAGCAAGAGGGGTGGCACTGAAGCTTTCTTT. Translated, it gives CASKRGGTEAFF.

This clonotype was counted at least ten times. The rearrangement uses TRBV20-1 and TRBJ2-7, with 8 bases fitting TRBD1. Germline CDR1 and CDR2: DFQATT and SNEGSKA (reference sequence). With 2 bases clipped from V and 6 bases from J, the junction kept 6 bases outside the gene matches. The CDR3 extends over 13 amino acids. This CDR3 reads CSARSGTGREQYF. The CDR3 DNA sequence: TGCAGTGCTAGAAGTGGGACAGGACGCGAGCAGTACTTC.

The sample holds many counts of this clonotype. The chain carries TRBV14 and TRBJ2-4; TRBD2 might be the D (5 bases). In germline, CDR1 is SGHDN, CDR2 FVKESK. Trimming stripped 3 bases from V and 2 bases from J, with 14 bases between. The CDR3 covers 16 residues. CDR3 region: CASSQSGGWTKNIQYF. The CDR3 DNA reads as TGTGCCAGCAGCCAGTCAGGCGGGTGGACCAAAAACATTCAGTACTTC.

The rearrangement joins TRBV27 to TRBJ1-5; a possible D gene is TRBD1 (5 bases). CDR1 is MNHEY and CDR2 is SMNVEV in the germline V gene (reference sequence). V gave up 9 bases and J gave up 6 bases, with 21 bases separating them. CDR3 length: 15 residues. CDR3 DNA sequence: TGTGCCAGTTCGAGAGGGGTCCCCATGGTTCAGCCCCAGCATTTT. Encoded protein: CASSRGVPMVQPQHF.

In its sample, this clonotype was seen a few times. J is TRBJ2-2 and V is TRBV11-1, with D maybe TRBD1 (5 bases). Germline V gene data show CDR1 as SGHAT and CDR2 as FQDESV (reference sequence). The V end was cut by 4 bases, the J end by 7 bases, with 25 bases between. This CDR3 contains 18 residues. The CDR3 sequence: CASSSPSGQGSKGGELFF. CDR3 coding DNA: TGTGCCAGCAGCTCCCCCTCGGGCCAGGGAAGTAAAGGCGGGGAGCTGTTTTTT.

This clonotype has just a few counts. The DNA for the CDR3 is TGTGCCAGCAGTCCGGGACCTAACTATGGCTACACCTTC. Amino acids: CASSPGPNYGYTF. V gene TRBV6-6 combines with J gene TRBJ1-2; D might be TRBD1 (5 bases). Per germline, CDR1 MNHNY and CDR2 SVGAGI (reference sequence). This CDR3 has 13 amino acids. V was clipped by 5 bases and J by 0 bases, with 7 bases between them.

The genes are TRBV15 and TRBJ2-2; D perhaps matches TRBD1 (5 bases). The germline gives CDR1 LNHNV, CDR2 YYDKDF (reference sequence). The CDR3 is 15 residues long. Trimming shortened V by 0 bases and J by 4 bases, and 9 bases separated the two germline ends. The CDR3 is CATSRDRGFTGELFF. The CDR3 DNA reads TGTGCCACCAGCAGAGATAGGGGATTCACCGGGGAGCTGTTTTTT. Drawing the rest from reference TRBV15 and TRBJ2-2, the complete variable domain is DAMVIQNPRYQVTQFGKPVTLSCSQTLNHNVMYWYQQKSSQAPKLLFHYYDKDFNNEADTPDNFQSRRPNTSFCFLDIRSPGLGDTAMYLCATSRDRGFTGELFFGEGSRLTVL.

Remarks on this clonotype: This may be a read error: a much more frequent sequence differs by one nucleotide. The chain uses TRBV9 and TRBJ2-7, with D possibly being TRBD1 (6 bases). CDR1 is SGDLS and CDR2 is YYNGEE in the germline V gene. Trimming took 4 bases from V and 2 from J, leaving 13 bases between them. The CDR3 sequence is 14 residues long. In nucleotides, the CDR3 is TGTGCCAGCAGCCCCGGACAGTCCACCTACGAGCAGTACTTC. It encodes CASSPGQSTYEQYF. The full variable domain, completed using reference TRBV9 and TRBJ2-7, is DSGVTQTPKHLITATGQRVTLRCSPRSGDLSVYWYQQSLDQGLQFLIQYYNGEERAKGNILERFSAQQFPDLHSELNLSSLELGDSALYFCASSPGQSTYEQYFGPGTRLTVT.

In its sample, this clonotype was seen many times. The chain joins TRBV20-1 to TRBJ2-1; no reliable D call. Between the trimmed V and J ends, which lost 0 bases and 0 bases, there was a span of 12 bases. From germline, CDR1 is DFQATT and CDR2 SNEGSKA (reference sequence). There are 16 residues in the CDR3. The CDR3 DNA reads TGCAGTGCTAGAGATCTCAACTGGGTCTCCTACAATGAGCAGTTCTTC. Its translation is CSARDLNWVSYNEQFF.